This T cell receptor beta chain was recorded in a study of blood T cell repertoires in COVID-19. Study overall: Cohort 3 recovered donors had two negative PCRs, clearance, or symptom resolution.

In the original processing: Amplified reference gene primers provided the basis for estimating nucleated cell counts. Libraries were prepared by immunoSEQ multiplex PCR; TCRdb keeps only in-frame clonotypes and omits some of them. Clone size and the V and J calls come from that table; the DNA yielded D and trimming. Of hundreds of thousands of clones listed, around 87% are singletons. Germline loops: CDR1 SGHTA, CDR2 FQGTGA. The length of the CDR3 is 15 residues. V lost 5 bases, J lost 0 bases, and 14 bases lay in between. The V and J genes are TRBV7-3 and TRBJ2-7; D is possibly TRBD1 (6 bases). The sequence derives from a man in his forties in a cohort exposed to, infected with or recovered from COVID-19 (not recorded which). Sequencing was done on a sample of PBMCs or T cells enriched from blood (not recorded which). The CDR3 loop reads CASSIQGGSSYEQYF. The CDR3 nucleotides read TGTGCCAGCAGCATACAGGGTGGGAGCTCCTACGAGCAGTACTTC.